Described below is a single T cell receptor beta chain sequence and its context. The antigen it binds to is not known. No much larger clone is present one base from it, and per-base qualities are unavailable. In light of the paper, this sample's time point label describes: about 28 days (+/-7) after the second vaccine dose. AZD1222 recipients whose second dose came at about 4 weeks and those whose second dose came at about 12 weeks were combined into one group, since spike-specific TCR depth and breadth did not differ between the two schedules. Vaccinee samples were obtained from the UK trials COV001 and COV002, which included a single-blind randomized controlled phase 2/3 trial of AZD1222 (ChAdOx1 nCoV-19) in healthy adults. For TCRbeta chain sequencing, PBMC samples were collected from trial participants at day 0 and at day 28 after the second dose. The CDR3 regions of human TCRbeta chains were analyzed by immunosequencing. The authors processed their data as follows. TCRs in the repertoires were matched against a reference library of SARS-CoV-2-specific TCRs that had been generated with the MIRA antigen-specificity platform. Breadth was defined as the fraction of unique TCRs that were SARS-CoV-2-associated. Depth was defined as the fraction of total T cells that were SARS-CoV-2-associated. Using the MIRA data, every spike-specific TCR was mapped to the spike region that the TCR reacted to and assigned to either a CD4 or a CD8 class. Log10-transformed breadth and depth values were compared by one-way ANOVA with Sidak's multiple comparisons tests. This immuneACCESS table, as held by TCRdb, lists in-frame sequences with V and J called but not all clones. Of the missing ones, under half trace to an unresolved V gene in checked studies; the others have no known cause. V and J calls and clone size come straight from that table; D and trimming were deduced from the DNA. Counted in this sample were more than 150,000 clones; nearly 95% of them appeared once. Roughly 2% of the sample belongs to the ten largest clones.

The sample comes from a study of T cell responses to AZD1222 COVID-19 vaccine (dated by TCRdb to the early 2020s). Background for the entire study: A total of about 230 trial participants underwent TCR sequencing, of whom some 210 received two doses of AZD1222 and about 25 received two doses of the MenACWY control vaccine. Trial participants were enrolled by age into 18-55, 56-69 and 70-plus year subgroups, with roughly 150, 30 and 60 TCR-sequenced participants respectively.

Broad study findings and their caveats: In the small 56-69-year group, the increase in depth fell short of significance, most likely because of low power. Epitopes outside the regions mutated in the B.1.351 and B.1.1.7 variants were reportedly recognized by nearly half of the unique spike-specific TCRs. Only 5 to 7 AZD1222 recipients were SARS-CoV-2 seropositive at baseline, limiting conclusions about previously exposed vaccinees. Participants were mostly white British and included more females than males, and it was suggested by the authors that clonal diversity may have been underestimated. After two AZD1222 doses, both the breadth and the depth of spike-specific TCRs were significantly higher than at day 0 and than in MenACWY recipients. Vaccine-associated CD4 TCRs spanned the whole spike protein, with dominant responses in regions 160-218 and 743-854. No day 14 peak-response samples were available, so repertoires were characterized only after the peak T cell response.

Per the germline V gene (reference sequence), LNHDA is the CDR1 and SQIVND is the CDR2. V is cut by 7 bases and J by 9 bases, and the space between the germline ends is 12 bases. Measured from the cysteine to the phenylalanine, the CDR3 is 11 residues long. Just CDR3 DNA is preserved here, 33 bases in frame from base 1. The chain is encoded by TRBV19 joined to TRBJ1-1; no confident D gene assignment can be made. This clonotype originated in an adult who received the AZD1222 COVID-19 vaccine. The material was peripheral blood, obtained 28 days after the second AZD1222 dose. The bases are TGTGCCAGTATCCAACGTGGACAAGCTTTCTTT. This encodes CASIQRGQAFF.